This T cell receptor (beta chain) stems from a study of blood T cell repertoires in COVID-19. Overall study: Sites across the United States, Italy and Spain contributed samples from acute and convalescent COVID-19. PBMCs, B-cell-depleted T cells, or T cells provided the cDNA or gDNA that made up the material.

The CDR3 has 12 residues. Germline V lookup: CDR1 SGDLS, CDR2 YYNGEE. Trimming cost V 7 bases and J 3 bases, with 10 bases left between them. Study processing details: Quantification of nucleated cells was approximated via reference gene primer amplification. This table comes from immunoSEQ multiplex PCR, and its TCRdb copy is limited to in-frame clones, with some not included. V, J and clone size are those of that table, while D and trimming were read from the DNA. Of about 29,000 clones detected, more than 75% appear once; the ten largest clones hold more than 40%. The sequence was collected from a woman between 65 and 79 years old with acute or convalescent COVID-19. The sample consisted of peripheral blood. The rearrangement joins TRBV9 to TRBJ2-5, with unresolved D. The CDR3 region is CASGVGEETQYF. CDR3 nucleotide sequence: TGTGCCAGCGGTGTCGGAGAAGAGACCCAGTACTTC.